Reported below is one TCR beta chain. The entry originates in a study of T-cell memory formation after mild COVID-19. Looking at the study overall: TCR clustering was largely donor specific.

The CDR3 is 15 residues long. Germline V gene data show CDR1 as MNHNS and CDR2 as SASEGT. The V end was cut by 7 bases, the J end by 5 bases, with 20 bases between. TCRdb reanalysed the 5' RACE reads using MiXCR and keeps one entry per CDR3 protein. The sample lists about 350,000 distinct CDR3 sequences, around 13% seen once, with 22% in the top ten. The specimen was PBMCs or a T cell subset sorted from them (not recorded which). The rearrangement links TRBV6-1 to TRBJ2-5; possibly TRBD2 for D (6 bases). The source is a man between 18 and 35 years old who had mild COVID-19 (a few samples of this study predate the infection). Cell type and time point are not known. DNA of the CDR3: TGTGCCAGCAACCCAGAAGGGCAGGCGGGGGAGACCCAGTACTTC. It is translated as CASNPEGQAGETQYF.